The 32 T cell receptor beta chains below all came from one sample that was sequenced in a study of blood T cell repertoires in COVID-19. Data came from immunoSEQ multiplex PCR; TCRdb stores just in-frame clones and leaves some out. The sample holds 30,000 to 45,000 clones; about nine tenths are singletons and the top ten take 4.5% to 5.5%. Sequenced: peripheral blood. The receptors come from a human donor in a cohort sampled during active COVID-19.

The CDR3 loop reads CASSRELTGELFF. The CDR3 DNA reads TGTGCCAGCAGTCGGGAGCTCACCGGGGAGCTGTTTTTT. This chain links TRBV6-5 with TRBJ2-2, with TRBD2 as a possible D gene (6 bases). The germline gives CDR1 MNHEY, CDR2 SVGAGI. This CDR3 is 13 amino acids long. Trimming took 5 bases from V and 4 from J, leaving 8 bases between them.

The rearrangement links TRBV2 to TRBJ1-2; 7 nucleotides match TRBD1. This CDR3 has 17 residues. V lost 10 bases to trimming and J lost 5 bases; unmatched junction nucleotides: 22. Germline loops: CDR1 SNHLY, CDR2 FYNNEI. CDR3 protein: CATRQGKNNPLQYGYTF. In nucleotides, the CDR3 is TGTGCCACGAGACAGGGAAAAAATAATCCACTGCAATATGGCTACACCTTC.

Here the CDR3 DNA reads TGTGCCAGCAGTTACTCGCCGTCCACACGACAGCCCCAGCATTTT. It is translated as CASSYSPSTRQPQHF. The chain is built from TRBV6-5 and TRBJ1-5, with D hard to call. Germline lookup yields CDR1 MNHEY and CDR2 SVGAGI. Trimming took 0 bases from V and 7 from J, leaving 13 bases between them. The CDR3 totals 15 residues.

CDR3 DNA: TGCGCCAGCAGCTTGCGGACTAGCGGGGCCACAGATACGCAGTATTTT. This translates into CASSLRTSGATDTQYF. This chain links TRBV5-1 with TRBJ2-3, with 12 bases lining up with TRBD2. V lost 1 base, J lost 2 bases, and 2 bases stayed unmatched. This CDR3 is built from 16 residues. From germline, CDR1 is SGHRS and CDR2 YFSETQ. The whole variable domain, remainder taken from reference TRBV5-1 and TRBJ2-3, is KAGVTQTPRYLIKTRGQQVTLSCSPISGHRSVSWYQQTPGQGLQFLFEYFSETQRNKGNFPGRFSGRQFSNSRSEMNVSTLELGDSALYLCASSLRTSGATDTQYFGPGTRLTVL.

The V and J genes are TRBV5-1 and TRBJ2-1; maybe TRBD2 (6 bases). Trimming stripped 4 bases from V and 5 bases from J, with 22 bases between. The germline gives CDR1 SGHRS, CDR2 YFSETQ. The CDR3 is 17 residues long. In DNA form, the CDR3 reads TGCGCCAGCAGCGTGAGTGCAGTGGGACTTACAAACAATGAGCAGTTCTTC. Translating it yields CASSVSAVGLTNNEQFF.

This clone has just one count. The chain carries TRBV4-1 and TRBJ1-2; 8 nucleotides line up with TRBD1. The CDR3 has 14 amino acids. Losses at the gene ends were 4 bases for V and 8 bases for J; bases not matched to a gene: 9. The germline V gene has CDR1 MGHRA and CDR2 YSYEKL. The CDR3 reads CASSRQGANRGYTF. The CDR3 nucleotides are TGCGCCAGCAGCCGCCAGGGGGCTAATCGCGGCTACACCTTC.

The chain carries TRBV30 and TRBJ1-6; tentative D call: TRBD1 (6 bases). Per germline, CDR1 GTSNPN and CDR2 SVGIG (reference sequence). The CDR3 extends over 14 amino acids. Deletions cut 0 bases from V and 5 bases from J, with 8 bases between. CDR3: CAWSVWTDNSPLHF. The CDR3 DNA is TGTGCCTGGAGTGTGTGGACAGATAATTCACCCCTCCACTTT.

The chain combines TRBV9 with TRBJ2-7; D is possibly TRBD2 (6 bases). This CDR3 contains 14 residues. V lost 0 bases and J 3 bases, leaving 10 bases between the germline ends. Per germline, CDR1 SGDLS and CDR2 YYNGEE. The CDR3 DNA reads as TGTGCCAGCAGCGTAGCAAGCGGGCTCTACGAGCAGTACTTC. Its translation is CASSVASGLYEQYF.

The rearrangement joins TRBV5-1 to TRBJ2-5; weak D call: TRBD1 (6 bases). This CDR3 is 16 amino acids long. The V gene's germline CDR1 is SGHRS and CDR2 YFSETQ. Deletions cut 1 base from V and 4 bases from J, with 17 bases between. The CDR3, as DNA: TGCGCCAGCAGCTTGTCCGGGACACCACAAATAGAGACCCAGTACTTC. This gives the protein CASSLSGTPQIETQYF.

J is TRBJ1-1 and V is TRBV10-3, with D unresolved. The CDR3 has 13 amino acids. Germline values: CDR1 ENHRY, CDR2 SYGVKD. V was pared by 6 bases and J by 0 bases, with 8 bases between. CDR3 protein: CAISQAMNTEAFF. The CDR3 region has the DNA TGTGCCATCAGCCAGGCCATGAACACTGAAGCTTTCTTT.

The J gene is TRBJ2-6, the V gene TRBV5-1; possibly TRBD2 for D (6 bases). Germline lookup yields CDR1 SGHRS and CDR2 YFSETQ. There are 15 residues in the CDR3. V dropped 4 bases and J dropped 3 bases, with 11 bases sitting between them. The CDR3 reads CASSGGNNGANVLTF. The CDR3 nucleotides are TGCGCCAGCAGCGGCGGGAACAATGGGGCCAACGTCCTGACTTTC.

This clone was seen just once. The V gene is TRBV5-1, the J gene TRBJ2-3, with D perhaps TRBD2 (5 bases). Trimming took off 3 bases at V and 2 bases at J, with 10 bases between the two ends. This CDR3 is built from 14 residues. CDR1 and CDR2 from the germline V gene are SGHRS and YFSETQ. CDR3 in DNA: TGCGCCAGCAGCTCGGGGTCTTTCACAGATACGCAGTATTTT. The encoded protein is CASSSGSFTDTQYF.

The chain employs TRBV2 and TRBJ2-7, with 7 bases matching TRBD1. Germline loops: CDR1 SNHLY, CDR2 FYNNEI. Trimming took 7 bases from V and 5 from J; bases not matched to a gene: 2. There are 11 residues in the CDR3. CDR3 nucleotide sequence: TGTGCCAGCATGACAGGGAACGAGCAGTACTTC. Protein: CASMTGNEQYF.

V gene TRBV2 combines with J gene TRBJ1-4; TRBD1 aligns across 7 bases. CDR1 and CDR2 (germline): SNHLY, FYNNEI. Losses at the gene ends were 5 bases for V and 1 base for J; bases not matched to a gene: 4. The CDR3 loop spans 15 amino acids. CDR3 amino acids: CASSPTGRTNEKLFF. CDR3 coding DNA: TGTGCCAGCAGTCCGACAGGGCGAACTAATGAAAAACTGTTTTTT.

The chain is built from TRBV20-1 and TRBJ1-2; no firm D call. The CDR3 totals 11 residues. V was cut by 2 bases and J by 11 bases, with 12 bases left in between. From germline, CDR1 is DFQATT and CDR2 SNEGSKA (reference sequence). DNA for the CDR3: TGCAGTGCTAGAACTACTACTTTTTACACCTTC. Translation gives CSARTTTFYTF.

J is TRBJ2-5 and V is TRBV6-5, with D perhaps matching TRBD2 (6 bases). CDR1 is MNHEY, CDR2 SVGAGI, per germline. The CDR3 loop spans 14 amino acids. The ends were cut back, 2 bases at V and 5 bases at J, with 12 bases in the middle. The CDR3 sequence is CASSYGSGVETQYF. The CDR3 DNA follows: TGTGCCAGCAGTTACGGGTCGGGAGTTGAGACCCAGTACTTC.

The chain has TRBV28 and TRBJ1-1; D gene uncertain. CDR1 and CDR2 (germline): MDHEN, SYDVKM. The CDR3 has 12 amino acids. Trimming removed 6 bases from V and 3 bases from J, with 8 bases in between. For the CDR3, the DNA is TGTGCCAGCAGCCCGTATTACACTGAAGCTTTCTTT. It is translated as CASSPYYTEAFF. Full variable domain (rest looked up from reference TRBV28 and TRBJ1-1): DVKVTQSSRYLVKRTGEKVFLECVQDMDHENMFWYRQDPGLGLRLIYFSYDVKMKEKGDIPEGYSVSREKKERFSLILESASTNQTSMYLCASSPYYTEAFFGQGTRLTVV.

The chain has TRBV24-1 and TRBJ2-5, with TRBD2 identical over 10 bases. J lost 5 bases, V lost 5 bases, and 10 bases had no gene match. The V gene's germline CDR1 is KGHDR and CDR2 SFDVKD. This CDR3 is 16 amino acids long. The CDR3 bases are TGTGCCACCAGTGGGGCAGCGGGAGGGCCCGGGGAGACCCAGTACTTC. Translation: CATSGAAGGPGETQYF.

A single count supports this clone. The CDR3 here is CASSPRQGTSYEQYF. The CDR3 region has the DNA TGTGCCAGCAGCCCTCGACAGGGGACCTCCTACGAGCAGTACTTC. The chain has TRBV5-4 and TRBJ2-7; TRBD1 matches at 8 bases. Germline CDR1 reads SGHNT; CDR2 reads YYREEE (reference sequence). The CDR3 has 15 residues. With V trimmed by 4 bases and J by 0 bases, 6 bases remained unmatched.

This chain links TRBV28 with TRBJ1-4; 8 nucleotides match TRBD1. Germline values: CDR1 MDHEN, CDR2 SYDVKM. This CDR3 is 15 amino acids long. V lost 4 bases, J lost 3 bases, and 4 bases stayed unmatched. For the CDR3, the DNA is TGTGCCAGCAGTTACAGGGGGGGGTCTAATGAAAAACTGTTTTTT. Amino acids: CASSYRGGSNEKLFF.

The chain couples TRBV7-2 to TRBJ2-7; D remains unclear. The CDR3 runs 16 residues. Germline assignment: CDR1 SGHTA and CDR2 FQGNSA. The V gene lost 0 bases and the J gene lost 7 bases, with 19 bases spanning the gap. CDR3 DNA: TGTGCCAGCAGCTTAGCCCGAGTCGCACAATCGAGGGAGCAGTACTTC. Translated: CASSLARVAQSREQYF.

The DNA for the CDR3 is TGCGCCAGCAGCCCGTTGGGACAGGGATATGGCTACACCTTC. It translates to CASSPLGQGYGYTF. V usage is TRBV4-1 and J usage is TRBJ1-2, with 9 nucleotides matching TRBD1. The germline V gene encodes CDR1 MGHRA and CDR2 YSYEKL. V lost 4 bases and J lost 5; bases outside the gene matches: 5. CDR3 size: 14 residues.

V is TRBV28 and J is TRBJ2-3; D possibly corresponds to TRBD2 (5 bases). This CDR3 has 14 residues. The germline CDR1 and CDR2 sequences are MDHEN and SYDVKM. V shed 8 bases and J shed 4 bases, with 16 bases lying between them. The CDR3 loop reads CASRLAGTPDTQYF. CDR3 in DNA: TGTGCCAGCCGTCTCGCGGGTACCCCAGATACGCAGTATTTT.

The V gene is TRBV27, the J gene TRBJ2-1; tentative D call: TRBD2 (5 bases). CDR1 and CDR2 (germline): MNHEY, SMNVEV (reference sequence). Trimming took off 6 bases at V and 9 bases at J, with 15 bases between the two ends. The CDR3 covers 13 residues. The CDR3 is CASRRLDSGEQFF. The CDR3 DNA follows: TGTGCCAGCAGGAGACTGGACTCAGGTGAGCAGTTCTTC.

A single count supports this clone. The chain combines TRBV5-1 with TRBJ1-6; no clear D. The CDR3 runs 14 residues. Trimming cost V 0 bases and J 7 bases, with 8 bases left between them. The germline gives CDR1 SGHRS, CDR2 YFSETQ. The CDR3 DNA sequence: TGCGCCAGCAGCTTGGCCGGGGTCAATTCACCCCTCCACTTT. Its protein is CASSLAGVNSPLHF.

V and J are TRBV3-1 (or the pseudogene TRBV3-2) and TRBJ2-1; 9 nucleotides line up with TRBD2. J was trimmed by 7 bases and V by 0 bases; bases with no gene match: 7. This CDR3 comprises 16 residues. Germline values: CDR1 LGHDT, CDR2 YNNKEL (reference sequence). Here the CDR3 reads CASSQDRGRARNEQFF. The CDR3 DNA reads as TGTGCCAGCAGCCAAGATCGCGGGAGGGCCAGGAATGAGCAGTTCTTC.

J is TRBJ2-2 and V is TRBV28, with D possibly matching TRBD1 (5 bases). The ends were cut back, 3 bases at V and 6 bases at J, with 14 bases in the middle. The CDR3 is 15 amino acids. The germline gives CDR1 MDHEN, CDR2 SYDVKM. CDR3 nucleotide sequence: TGTGCCAGCAGTTTTTGGCAGGGTGGCGCCGGGGAGCTGTTTTTT. It translates to CASSFWQGGAGELFF.

The J gene is TRBJ2-1, the V gene TRBV19; a weak D match, TRBD2 (6 bases). V was clipped by 3 bases and J by 2 bases, with 11 bases between them. Germline V gene sequence: CDR1 LNHDA, CDR2 SQIVND (reference sequence). CDR3 length: 15 residues. CDR3 DNA: TGTGCCAGTAGTATGAAAGCGGGTACCTACAATGAGCAGTTCTTC. It encodes CASSMKAGTYNEQFF. Looking up the rest from reference TRBV19 and TRBJ2-1 gives the full variable domain: DGGITQSPKYLFRKEGQNVTLSCEQNLNHDAMYWYRQDPGQGLRLIYYSQIVNDFQKGDIAEGYSVSREKKESFPLTVTSAQKNPTAFYLCASSMKAGTYNEQFFGPGTRLTVL.

The gene calls are TRBV7-9 and TRBJ2-5; D is possibly TRBD2 (5 bases). The CDR3 length is 14 residues. Germline CDR1 SEHNR, CDR2 FQNEAQ (reference sequence). V was shortened by 3 bases and J by 2 bases, with 10 bases between the two germline ends. The CDR3 loop is CASSLVSGQETQYF. The CDR3, as DNA: TGTGCCAGCAGCTTGGTTTCGGGACAAGAGACCCAGTACTTC.

The gene calls are TRBV3-1 (or the pseudogene TRBV3-2) and TRBJ1-4; weak D call: TRBD1 (6 bases). Germline loops: CDR1 LGHDT, CDR2 YNNKEL (reference sequence). V lost 2 bases and J lost 0, with 13 bases in between. This CDR3 is 17 amino acids long. CDR3 sequence reads: CASSQLDRVATNEKLFF. As DNA, the CDR3 is TGTGCCAGCAGCCAACTGGACAGAGTTGCAACTAATGAAAAACTGTTTTTT.

The chain's CDR3 is CASSFTPGLAGGQHEQFF. The CDR3 DNA reads as TGTGCCAGCAGCTTTACCCCGGGACTAGCGGGAGGGCAGCATGAGCAGTTCTTC. The rearrangement uses TRBV7-3 and TRBJ2-1; 16 nucleotides match TRBD2. Germline assignment: CDR1 SGHTA and CDR2 FQGTGA. The length of the CDR3 is 18 residues. Trimming at V came to 3 bases and at J to 8 bases, leaving 10 bases not matched to a gene.

The chain joins TRBV27 to TRBJ2-5, with 8 positions matching TRBD1. V lost 6 bases, J lost 5 bases, and 8 bases stayed unmatched. The germline V gene encodes CDR1 MNHEY and CDR2 SMNVEV (reference sequence). This CDR3 region has 14 residues. The CDR3 DNA is TGTGCCAGCAGCCGACAGGGGTTGTGGGAGACCCAGTACTTC. It specifies CASSRQGLWETQYF.